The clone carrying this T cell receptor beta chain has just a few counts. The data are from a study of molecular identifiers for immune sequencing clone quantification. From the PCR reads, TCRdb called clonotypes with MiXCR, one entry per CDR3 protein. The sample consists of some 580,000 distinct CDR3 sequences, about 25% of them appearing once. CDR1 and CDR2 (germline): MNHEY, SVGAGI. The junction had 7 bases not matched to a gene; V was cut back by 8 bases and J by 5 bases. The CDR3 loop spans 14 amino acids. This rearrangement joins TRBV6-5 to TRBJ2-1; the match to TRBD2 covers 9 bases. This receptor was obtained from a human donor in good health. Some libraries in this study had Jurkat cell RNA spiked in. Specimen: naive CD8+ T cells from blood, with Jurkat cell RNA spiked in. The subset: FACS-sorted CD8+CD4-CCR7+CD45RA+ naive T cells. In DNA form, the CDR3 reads TGTGCCAGCTGGGCGGGAGGGAGGCACAATGAGCAGTTCTTC. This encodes CASWAGGRHNEQFF.